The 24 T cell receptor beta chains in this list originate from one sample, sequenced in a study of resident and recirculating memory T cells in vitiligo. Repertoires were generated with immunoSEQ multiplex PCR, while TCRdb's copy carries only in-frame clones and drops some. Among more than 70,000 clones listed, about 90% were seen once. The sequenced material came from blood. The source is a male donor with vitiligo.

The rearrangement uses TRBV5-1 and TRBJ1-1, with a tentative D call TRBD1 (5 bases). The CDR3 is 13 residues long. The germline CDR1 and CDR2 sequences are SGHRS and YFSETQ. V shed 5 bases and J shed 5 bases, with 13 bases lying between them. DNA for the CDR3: TGCGCCAGCAGGGGGGAAGGAGGGACTGAAGCTTTCTTT. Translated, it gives CASRGEGGTEAFF.

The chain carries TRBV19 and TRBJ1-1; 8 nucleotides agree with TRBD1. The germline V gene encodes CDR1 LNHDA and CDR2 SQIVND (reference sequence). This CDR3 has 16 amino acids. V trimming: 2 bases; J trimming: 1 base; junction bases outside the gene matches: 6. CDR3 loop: CASSIRRTGTNTEAFF. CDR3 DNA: TGTGCCAGTAGTATACGTAGGACAGGGACGAACACTGAAGCTTTCTTT.

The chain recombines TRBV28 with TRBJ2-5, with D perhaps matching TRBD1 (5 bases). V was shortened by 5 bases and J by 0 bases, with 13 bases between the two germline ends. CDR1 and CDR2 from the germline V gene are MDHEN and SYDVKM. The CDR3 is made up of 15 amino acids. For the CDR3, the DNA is TGTGCCAGCAGTCTCCAAGCAGGGAACCAAGAGACCCAGTACTTC. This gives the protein CASSLQAGNQETQYF. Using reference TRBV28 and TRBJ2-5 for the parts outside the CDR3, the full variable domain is DVKVTQSSRYLVKRTGEKVFLECVQDMDHENMFWYRQDPGLGLRLIYFSYDVKMKEKGDIPEGYSVSREKKERFSLILESASTNQTSMYLCASSLQAGNQETQYFGPGTRLLVL.

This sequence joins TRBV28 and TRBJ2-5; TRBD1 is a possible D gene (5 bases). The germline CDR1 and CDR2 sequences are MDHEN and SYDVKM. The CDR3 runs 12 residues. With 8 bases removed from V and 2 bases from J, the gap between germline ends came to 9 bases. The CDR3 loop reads CASCQGQETQYF. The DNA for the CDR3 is TGTGCCAGCTGTCAGGGACAAGAGACCCAGTACTTC.

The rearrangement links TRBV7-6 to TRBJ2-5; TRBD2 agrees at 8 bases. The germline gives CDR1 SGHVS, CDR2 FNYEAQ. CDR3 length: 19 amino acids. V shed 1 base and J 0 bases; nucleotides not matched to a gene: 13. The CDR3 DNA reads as TGTGCCAGCAGCTTAGAGTCGGGTTGGGCGGGAGGATACCAAGAGACCCAGTACTTC. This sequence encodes CASSLESGWAGGYQETQYF.

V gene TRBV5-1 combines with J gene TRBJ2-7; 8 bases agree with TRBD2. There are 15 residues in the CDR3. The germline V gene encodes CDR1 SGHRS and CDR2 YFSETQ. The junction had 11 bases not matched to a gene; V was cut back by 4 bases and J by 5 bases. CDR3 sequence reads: CASSPSEREFHEQYF. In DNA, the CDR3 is TGCGCCAGCAGCCCTTCCGAGCGGGAGTTCCACGAGCAGTACTTC. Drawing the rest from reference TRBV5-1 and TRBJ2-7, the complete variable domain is KAGVTQTPRYLIKTRGQQVTLSCSPISGHRSVSWYQQTPGQGLQFLFEYFSETQRNKGNFPGRFSGRQFSNSRSEMNVSTLELGDSALYLCASSPSEREFHEQYFGPGTRLTVT.

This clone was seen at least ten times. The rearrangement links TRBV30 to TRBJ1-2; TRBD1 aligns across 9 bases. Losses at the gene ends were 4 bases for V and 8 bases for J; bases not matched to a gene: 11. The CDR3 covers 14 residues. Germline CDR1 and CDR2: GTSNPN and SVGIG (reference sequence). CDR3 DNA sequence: TGTGCCTGGACCCTAAAGATAACAGGGGGCGGCTACACCTTC. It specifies CAWTLKITGGGYTF.

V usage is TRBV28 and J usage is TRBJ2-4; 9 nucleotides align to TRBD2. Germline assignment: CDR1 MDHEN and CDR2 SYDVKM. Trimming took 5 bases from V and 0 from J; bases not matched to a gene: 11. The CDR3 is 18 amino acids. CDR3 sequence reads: CASSLRSALAGAKNIQYF. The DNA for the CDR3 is TGTGCCAGCAGTCTCAGAAGCGCACTAGCGGGAGCCAAAAACATTCAGTACTTC.

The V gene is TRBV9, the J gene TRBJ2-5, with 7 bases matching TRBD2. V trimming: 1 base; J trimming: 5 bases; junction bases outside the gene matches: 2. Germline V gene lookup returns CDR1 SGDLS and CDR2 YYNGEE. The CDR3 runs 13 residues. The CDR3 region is CASSVTSAETQYF. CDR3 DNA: TGTGCCAGCAGCGTAACTAGCGCGGAGACCCAGTACTTC.

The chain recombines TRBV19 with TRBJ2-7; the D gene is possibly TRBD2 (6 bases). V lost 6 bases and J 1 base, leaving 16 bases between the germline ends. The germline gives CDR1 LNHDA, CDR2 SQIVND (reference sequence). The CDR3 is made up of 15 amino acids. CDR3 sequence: CASRRDDSLSYEQYF. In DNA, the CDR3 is TGTGCCAGTAGGCGGGACGACAGCCTTTCCTACGAGCAGTACTTC.

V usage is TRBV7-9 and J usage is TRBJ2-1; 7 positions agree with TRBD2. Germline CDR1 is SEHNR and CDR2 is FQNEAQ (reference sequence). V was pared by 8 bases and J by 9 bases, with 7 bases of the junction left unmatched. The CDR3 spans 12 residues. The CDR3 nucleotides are TGTGCCAGCCGGGCGGGAGCTAGTGAGCAGTTCTTC. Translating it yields CASRAGASEQFF.

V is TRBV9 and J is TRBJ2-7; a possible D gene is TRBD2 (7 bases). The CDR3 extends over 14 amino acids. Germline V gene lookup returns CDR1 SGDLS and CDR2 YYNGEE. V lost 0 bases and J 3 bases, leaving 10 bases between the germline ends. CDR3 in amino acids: CASSVGRGGYEQYF. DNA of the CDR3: TGTGCCAGCAGCGTAGGTAGGGGGGGCTACGAGCAGTACTTC.

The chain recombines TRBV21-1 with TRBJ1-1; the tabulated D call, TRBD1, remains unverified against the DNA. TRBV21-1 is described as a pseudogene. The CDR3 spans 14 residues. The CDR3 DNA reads TGTGCCAGCAGCGGGACAGCGGTGAACACTGAAGCTTTCTTT. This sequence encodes CASSGTAVNTEAFF.

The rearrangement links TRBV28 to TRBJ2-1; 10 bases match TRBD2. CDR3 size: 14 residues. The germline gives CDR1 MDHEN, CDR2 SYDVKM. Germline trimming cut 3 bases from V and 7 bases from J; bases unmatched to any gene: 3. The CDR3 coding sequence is TGTGCCAGCAGTTTTAGTAGCGGGAGGAATGAGCAGTTCTTC. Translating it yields CASSFSSGRNEQFF.

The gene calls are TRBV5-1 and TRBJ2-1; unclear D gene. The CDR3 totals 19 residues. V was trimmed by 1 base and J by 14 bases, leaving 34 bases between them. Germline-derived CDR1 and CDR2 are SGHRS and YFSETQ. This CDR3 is CASSLPILGPLRTMSLKFF. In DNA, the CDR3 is TGCGCCAGCAGCTTGCCGATACTCGGTCCACTAAGAACAATGAGTCTTAAGTTCTTC.

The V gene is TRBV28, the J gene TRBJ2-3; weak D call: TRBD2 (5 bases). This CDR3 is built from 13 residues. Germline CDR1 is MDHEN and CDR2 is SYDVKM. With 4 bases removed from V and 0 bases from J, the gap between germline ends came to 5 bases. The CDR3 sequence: CASSWTSTDTQYF. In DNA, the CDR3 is TGTGCCAGCAGTTGGACTAGCACAGATACGCAGTATTTT. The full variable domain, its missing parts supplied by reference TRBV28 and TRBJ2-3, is DVKVTQSSRYLVKRTGEKVFLECVQDMDHENMFWYRQDPGLGLRLIYFSYDVKMKEKGDIPEGYSVSREKKERFSLILESASTNQTSMYLCASSWTSTDTQYFGPGTRLTVL.

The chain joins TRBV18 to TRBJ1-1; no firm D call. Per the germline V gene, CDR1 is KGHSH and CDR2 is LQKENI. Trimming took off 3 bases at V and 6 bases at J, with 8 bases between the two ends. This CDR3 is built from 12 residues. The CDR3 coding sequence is TGTGCCAGCTCACCGACTAGACCTGAAGCTTTCTTT. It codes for CASSPTRPEAFF.

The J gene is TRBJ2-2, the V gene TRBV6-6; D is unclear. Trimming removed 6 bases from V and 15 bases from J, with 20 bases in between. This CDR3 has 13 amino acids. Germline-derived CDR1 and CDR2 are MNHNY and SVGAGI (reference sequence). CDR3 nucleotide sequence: TGTGCCAGCAGGTCTCCCGCCCCCCCGGTGGTGTTTTTT. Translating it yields CASRSPAPPVVFF.

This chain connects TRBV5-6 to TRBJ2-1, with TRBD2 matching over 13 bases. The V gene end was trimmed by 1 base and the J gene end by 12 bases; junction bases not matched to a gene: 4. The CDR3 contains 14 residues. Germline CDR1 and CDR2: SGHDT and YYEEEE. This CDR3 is CASSLPLAGGLQFF. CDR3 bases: TGTGCCAGCAGCTTGCCACTAGCGGGAGGGTTGCAGTTCTTC.

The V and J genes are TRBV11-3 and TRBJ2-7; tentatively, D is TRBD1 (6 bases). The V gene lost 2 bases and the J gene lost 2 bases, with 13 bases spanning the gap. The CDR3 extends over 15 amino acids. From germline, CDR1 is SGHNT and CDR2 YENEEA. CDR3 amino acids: CASSLNGRGPYEQYF. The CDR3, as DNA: TGTGCCAGCAGCTTAAACGGCAGGGGCCCCTACGAGCAGTACTTC.

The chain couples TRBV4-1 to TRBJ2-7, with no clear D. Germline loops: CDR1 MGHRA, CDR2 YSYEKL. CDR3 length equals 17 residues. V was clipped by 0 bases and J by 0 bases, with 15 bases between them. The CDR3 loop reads CASSQDFAAITSYEQYF. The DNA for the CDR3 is TGCGCCAGCAGCCAAGATTTCGCGGCTATTACCTCCTACGAGCAGTACTTC.

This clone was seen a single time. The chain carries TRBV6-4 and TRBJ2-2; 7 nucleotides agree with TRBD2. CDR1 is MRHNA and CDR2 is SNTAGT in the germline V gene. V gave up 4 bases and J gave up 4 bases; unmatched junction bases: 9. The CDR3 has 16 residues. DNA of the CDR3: TGTGCCAGCAGTGGTCTGGCGGGAGAGGGCACCGGGGAGCTGTTTTTT. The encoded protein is CASSGLAGEGTGELFF.

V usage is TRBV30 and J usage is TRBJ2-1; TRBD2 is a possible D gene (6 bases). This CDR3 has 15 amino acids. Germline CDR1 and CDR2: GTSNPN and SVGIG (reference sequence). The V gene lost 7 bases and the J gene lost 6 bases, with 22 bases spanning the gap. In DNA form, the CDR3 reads TGTGCCTCACTTTTTGCGGGAAGAGGGGCCAATGAGCAGTTCTTC. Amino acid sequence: CASLFAGRGANEQFF.

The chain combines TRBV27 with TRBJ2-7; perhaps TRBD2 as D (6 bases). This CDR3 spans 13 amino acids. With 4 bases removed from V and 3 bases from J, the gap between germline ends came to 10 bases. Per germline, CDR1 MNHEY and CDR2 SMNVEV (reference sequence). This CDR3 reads CASSYGGGYEQYF. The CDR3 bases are TGTGCCAGCAGTTATGGGGGAGGCTACGAGCAGTACTTC.